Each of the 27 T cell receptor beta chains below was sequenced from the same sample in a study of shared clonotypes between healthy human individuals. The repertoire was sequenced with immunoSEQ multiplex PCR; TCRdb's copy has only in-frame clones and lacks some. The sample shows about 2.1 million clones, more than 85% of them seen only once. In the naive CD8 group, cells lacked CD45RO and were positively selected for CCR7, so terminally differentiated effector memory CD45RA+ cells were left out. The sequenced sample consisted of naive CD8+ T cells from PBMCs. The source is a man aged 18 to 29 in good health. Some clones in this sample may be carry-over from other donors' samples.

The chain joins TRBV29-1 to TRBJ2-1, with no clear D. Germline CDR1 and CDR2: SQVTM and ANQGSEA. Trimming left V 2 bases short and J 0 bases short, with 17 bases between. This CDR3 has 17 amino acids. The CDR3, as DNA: TGCAGCGTTGAATGGGTGGCGGACCCCAGCTCCTACAATGAGCAGTTCTTC. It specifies CSVEWVADPSSYNEQFF.

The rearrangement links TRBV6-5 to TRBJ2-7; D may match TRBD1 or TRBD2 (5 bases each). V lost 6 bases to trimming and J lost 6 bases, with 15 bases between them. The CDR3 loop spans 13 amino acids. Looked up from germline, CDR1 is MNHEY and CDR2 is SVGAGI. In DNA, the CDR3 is TGTGCCAGCAGGGAGGCGGACGGGGCCGAGCAGTACTTC. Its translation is CASREADGAEQYF.

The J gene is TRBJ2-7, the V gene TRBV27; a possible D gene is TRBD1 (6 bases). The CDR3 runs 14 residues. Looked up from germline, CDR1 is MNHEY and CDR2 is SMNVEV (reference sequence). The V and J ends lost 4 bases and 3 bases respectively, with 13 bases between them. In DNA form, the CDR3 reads TGTGCCAGCAGTTCCCGGGACAACATCTACGAGCAGTACTTC. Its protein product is CASSSRDNIYEQYF.

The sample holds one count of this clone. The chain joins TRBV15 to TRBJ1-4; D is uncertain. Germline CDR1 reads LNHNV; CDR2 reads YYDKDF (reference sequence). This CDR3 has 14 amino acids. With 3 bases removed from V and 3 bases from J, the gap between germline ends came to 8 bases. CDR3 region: CATSSQWANEKLFF. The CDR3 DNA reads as TGTGCCACCAGCAGTCAGTGGGCTAATGAAAAACTGTTTTTT.

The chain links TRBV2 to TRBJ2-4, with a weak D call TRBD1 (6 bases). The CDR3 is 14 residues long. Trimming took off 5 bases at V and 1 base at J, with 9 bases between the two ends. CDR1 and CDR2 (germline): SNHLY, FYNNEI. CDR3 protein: CASSPDRAKNIQYF. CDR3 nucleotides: TGTGCCAGCAGTCCAGACAGGGCCAAAAACATTCAGTACTTC.

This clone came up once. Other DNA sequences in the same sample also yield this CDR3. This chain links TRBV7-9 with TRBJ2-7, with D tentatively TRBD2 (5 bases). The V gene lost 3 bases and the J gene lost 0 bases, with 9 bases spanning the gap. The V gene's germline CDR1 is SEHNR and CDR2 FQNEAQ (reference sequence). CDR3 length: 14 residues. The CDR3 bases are TGTGCCAGCAGCTTGGGGAGCGCCTCCTACGAGCAGTACTTC. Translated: CASSLGSASYEQYF. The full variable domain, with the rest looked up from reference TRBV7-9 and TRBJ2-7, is DTGVSQNPRHKITKRGQNVTFRCDPISEHNRLYWYRQTLGQGPEFLTYFQNEAQLEKSRLLSDRFSAERPKGSFSTLEIQRTEQGDSAMYLCASSLGSASYEQYFGPGTRLTVT.

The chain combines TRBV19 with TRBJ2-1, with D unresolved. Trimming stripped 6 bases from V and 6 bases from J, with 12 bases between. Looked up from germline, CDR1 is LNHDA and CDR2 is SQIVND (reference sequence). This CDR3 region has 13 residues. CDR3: CASSLWVGNEQFF. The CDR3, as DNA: TGTGCCAGTAGCCTGTGGGTAGGCAATGAGCAGTTCTTC.

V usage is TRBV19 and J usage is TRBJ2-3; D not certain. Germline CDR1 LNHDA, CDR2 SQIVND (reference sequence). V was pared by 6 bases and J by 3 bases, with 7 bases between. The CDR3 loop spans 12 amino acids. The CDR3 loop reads CASSSRTDTQYF. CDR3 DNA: TGTGCCAGTAGCTCCCGGACAGATACGCAGTATTTT.

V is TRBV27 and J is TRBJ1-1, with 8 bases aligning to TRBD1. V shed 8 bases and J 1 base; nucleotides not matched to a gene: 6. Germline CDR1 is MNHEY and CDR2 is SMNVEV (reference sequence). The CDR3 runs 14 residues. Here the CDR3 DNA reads TGTGCCAGCTTCATGACAGGGGCGAACACTGAAGCTTTCTTT. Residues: CASFMTGANTEAFF.

The CDR3 region has the DNA TGTGCCAGCAGTGAAGAGGTTAGCGGCGGAGAGACCCAGTACTTC. It is translated as CASSEEVSGGETQYF. The chain employs TRBV2 and TRBJ2-5; D is perhaps TRBD2 (6 bases). CDR1 and CDR2 (germline): SNHLY, FYNNEI. The length of the CDR3 is 15 residues. With 1 base removed from V and 4 bases from J, the gap between germline ends came to 13 bases.

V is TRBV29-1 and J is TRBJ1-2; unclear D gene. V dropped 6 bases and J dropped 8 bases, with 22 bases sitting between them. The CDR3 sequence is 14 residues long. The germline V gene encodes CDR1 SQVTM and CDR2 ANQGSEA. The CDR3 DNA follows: TGCAGCGTACACCTACCGGGTCACCCGTTGGGCTACACCTTC. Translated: CSVHLPGHPLGYTF.

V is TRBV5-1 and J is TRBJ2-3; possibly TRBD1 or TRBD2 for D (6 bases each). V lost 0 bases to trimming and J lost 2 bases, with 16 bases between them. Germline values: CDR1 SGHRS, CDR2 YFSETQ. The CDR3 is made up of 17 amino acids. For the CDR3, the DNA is TGCGCCAGCAGCTTGGCCAGGGGCGGGATAAACACAGATACGCAGTATTTT. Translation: CASSLARGGINTDTQYF.

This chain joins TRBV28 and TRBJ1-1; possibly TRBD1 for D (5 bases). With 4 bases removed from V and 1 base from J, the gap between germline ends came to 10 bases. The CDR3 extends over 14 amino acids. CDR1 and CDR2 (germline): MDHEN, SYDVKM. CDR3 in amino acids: CASSSGHGNTEAFF. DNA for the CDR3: TGTGCCAGCAGTTCGGGGCACGGGAACACTGAAGCTTTCTTT.

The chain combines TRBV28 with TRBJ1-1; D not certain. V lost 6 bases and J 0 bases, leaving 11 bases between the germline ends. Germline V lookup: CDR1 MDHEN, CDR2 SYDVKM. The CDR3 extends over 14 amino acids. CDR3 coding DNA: TGTGCCAGCAGCCTCAACGCCCTGAACACTGAAGCTTTCTTT. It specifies CASSLNALNTEAFF.

The CDR3 reads CASSLGPGQPATNEKLFF. CDR3 sequence (DNA): TGTGCCAGCAGCTTGGGTCCGGGACAGCCTGCAACTAATGAAAAACTGTTTTTT. The chain carries TRBV7-8 and TRBJ1-4, with TRBD1 matching 7 bases. CDR3 size: 18 residues. The ends lost 3 bases at V and 0 bases at J; junction bases unmatched: 10. Per the germline V gene, CDR1 is SGHVS and CDR2 is FQNEAQ.

CDR3 sequence: CASSIFRTSNQPQHF. CDR3 nucleotide sequence: TGTGCCAGTAGTATATTTCGGACCAGCAATCAGCCCCAGCATTTT. The chain employs TRBV19 and TRBJ1-5, with D uncertain. Germline V gene lookup returns CDR1 LNHDA and CDR2 SQIVND (reference sequence). This CDR3 contains 15 residues. V was pared by 2 bases and J by 1 base, with 9 bases between.

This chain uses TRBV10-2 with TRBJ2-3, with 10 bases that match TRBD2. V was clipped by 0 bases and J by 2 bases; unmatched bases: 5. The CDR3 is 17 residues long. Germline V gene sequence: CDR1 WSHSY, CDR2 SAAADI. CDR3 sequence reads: CASSESTSGVLTDTQYF. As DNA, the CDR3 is TGCGCCAGCAGTGAGTCTACTAGCGGGGTTCTCACAGATACGCAGTATTTT.

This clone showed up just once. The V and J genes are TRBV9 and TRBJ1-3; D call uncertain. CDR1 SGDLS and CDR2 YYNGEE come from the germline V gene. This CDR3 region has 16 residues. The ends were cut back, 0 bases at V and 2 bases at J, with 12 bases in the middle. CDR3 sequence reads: CASSVGQVAAGNTIYF. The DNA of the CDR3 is TGTGCCAGCAGCGTAGGGCAGGTAGCAGCTGGAAACACCATATATTTT.

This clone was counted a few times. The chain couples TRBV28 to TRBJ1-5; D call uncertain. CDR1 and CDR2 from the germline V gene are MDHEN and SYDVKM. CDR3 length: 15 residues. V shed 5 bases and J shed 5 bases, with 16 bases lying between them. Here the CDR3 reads CASSRTVRLDQPQHF. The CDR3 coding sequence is TGTGCCAGCAGTCGAACAGTGAGACTCGATCAGCCCCAGCATTTT.

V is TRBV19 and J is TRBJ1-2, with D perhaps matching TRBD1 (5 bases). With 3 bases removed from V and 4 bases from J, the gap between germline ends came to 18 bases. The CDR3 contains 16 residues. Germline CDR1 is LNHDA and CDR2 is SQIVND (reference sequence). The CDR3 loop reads CASSILDSYPFYGYTF. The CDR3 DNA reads TGTGCCAGTAGTATTTTAGACAGCTACCCCTTCTATGGCTACACCTTC. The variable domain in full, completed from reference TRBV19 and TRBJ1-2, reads DGGITQSPKYLFRKEGQNVTLSCEQNLNHDAMYWYRQDPGQGLRLIYYSQIVNDFQKGDIAEGYSVSREKKESFPLTVTSAQKNPTAFYLCASSILDSYPFYGYTFGSGTRLTVV.

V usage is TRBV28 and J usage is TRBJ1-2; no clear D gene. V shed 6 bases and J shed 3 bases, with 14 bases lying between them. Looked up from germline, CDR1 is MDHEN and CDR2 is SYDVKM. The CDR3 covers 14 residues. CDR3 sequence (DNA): TGTGCCAGCAGCCTTTCCAGGCTTGACTATGGCTACACCTTC. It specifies CASSLSRLDYGYTF.

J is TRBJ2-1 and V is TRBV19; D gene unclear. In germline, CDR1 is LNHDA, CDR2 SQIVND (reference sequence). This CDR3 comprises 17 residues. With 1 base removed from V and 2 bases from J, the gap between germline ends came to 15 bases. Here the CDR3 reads CASSIGPLTSPYNEQFF. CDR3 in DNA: TGTGCCAGTAGTATAGGGCCTTTAACTTCCCCCTACAATGAGCAGTTCTTC.

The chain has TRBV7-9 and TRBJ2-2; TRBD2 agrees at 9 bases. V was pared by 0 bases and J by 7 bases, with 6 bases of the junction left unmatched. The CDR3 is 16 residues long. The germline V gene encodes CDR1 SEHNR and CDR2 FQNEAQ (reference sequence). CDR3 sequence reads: CASSLAPGLAGGELFF. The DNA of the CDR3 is TGTGCCAGCAGCTTAGCGCCGGGACTAGCAGGCGGGGAGCTGTTTTTT.

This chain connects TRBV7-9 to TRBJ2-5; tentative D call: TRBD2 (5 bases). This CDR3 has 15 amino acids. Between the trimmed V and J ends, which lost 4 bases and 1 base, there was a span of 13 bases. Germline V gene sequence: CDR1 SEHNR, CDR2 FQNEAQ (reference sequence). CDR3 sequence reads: CASSSPGVGQETQYF. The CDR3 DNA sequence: TGTGCCAGCAGCTCCCCCGGGGTAGGCCAAGAGACCCAGTACTTC.

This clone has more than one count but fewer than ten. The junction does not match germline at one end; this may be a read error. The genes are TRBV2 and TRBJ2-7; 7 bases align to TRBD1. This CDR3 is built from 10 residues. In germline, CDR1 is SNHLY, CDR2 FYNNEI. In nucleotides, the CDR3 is TGTGCCAGCAGTGATGGGACAGACCACTTC. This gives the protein CASSDGTDHF.

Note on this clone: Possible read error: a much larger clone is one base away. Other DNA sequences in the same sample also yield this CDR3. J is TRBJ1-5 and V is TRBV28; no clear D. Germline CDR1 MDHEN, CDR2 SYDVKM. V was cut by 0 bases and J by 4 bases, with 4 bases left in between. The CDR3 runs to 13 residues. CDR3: CASSLWGNQPQHF. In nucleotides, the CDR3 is TGTGCCAGCAGTTTATGGGGTAATCAGCCCCAGCATTTT.

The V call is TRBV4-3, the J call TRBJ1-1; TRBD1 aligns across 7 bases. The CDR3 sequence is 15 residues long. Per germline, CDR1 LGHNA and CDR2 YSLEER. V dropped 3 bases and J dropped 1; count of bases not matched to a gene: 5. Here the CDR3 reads CASSHKQGRNTEAFF. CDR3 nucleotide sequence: TGCGCCAGCAGCCACAAACAGGGGAGGAACACTGAAGCTTTCTTT.